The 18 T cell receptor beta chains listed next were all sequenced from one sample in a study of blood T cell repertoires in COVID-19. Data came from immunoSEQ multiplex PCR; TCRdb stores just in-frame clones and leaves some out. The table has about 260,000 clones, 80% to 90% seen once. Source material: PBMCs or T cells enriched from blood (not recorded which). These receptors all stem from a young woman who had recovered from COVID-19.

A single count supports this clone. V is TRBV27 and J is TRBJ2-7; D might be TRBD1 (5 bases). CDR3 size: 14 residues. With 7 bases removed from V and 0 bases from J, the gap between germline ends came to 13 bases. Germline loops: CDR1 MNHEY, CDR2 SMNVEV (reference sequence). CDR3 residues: CASTSGPSSYEQYF. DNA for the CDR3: TGTGCCAGCACCTCAGGGCCCAGCTCCTACGAGCAGTACTTC.

DNA for the CDR3: TGTGCCAGCAGCACACCCGCTAACTATGGCTACACCTTC. Its translation: CASSTPANYGYTF. The chain has TRBV11-2 and TRBJ1-2; D not resolved. This CDR3 has 13 amino acids. The V end was cut by 5 bases, the J end by 0 bases, with 7 bases between. Germline-derived CDR1 and CDR2 are SGHAT and FQNNGV.

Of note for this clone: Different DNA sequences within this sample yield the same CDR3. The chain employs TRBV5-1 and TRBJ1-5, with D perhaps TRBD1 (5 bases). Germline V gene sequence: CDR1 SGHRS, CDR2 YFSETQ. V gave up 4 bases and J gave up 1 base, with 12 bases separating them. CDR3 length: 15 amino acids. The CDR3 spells CASSPGTGSNQPQHF. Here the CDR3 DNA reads TGCGCCAGCAGCCCTGGGACTGGAAGCAATCAGCCCCAGCATTTT.

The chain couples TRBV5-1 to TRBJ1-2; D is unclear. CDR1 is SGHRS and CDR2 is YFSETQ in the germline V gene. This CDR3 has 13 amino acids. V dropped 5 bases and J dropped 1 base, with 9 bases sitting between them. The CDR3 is CASSPQYNYGYTF. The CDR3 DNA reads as TGCGCCAGCAGTCCTCAGTATAACTATGGCTACACCTTC.

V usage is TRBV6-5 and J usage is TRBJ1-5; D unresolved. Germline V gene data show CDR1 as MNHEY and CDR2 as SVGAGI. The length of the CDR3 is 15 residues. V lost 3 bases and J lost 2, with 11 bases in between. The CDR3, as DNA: TGTGCCAGCAGTTATACAGCTGGTGGCAATCAGCCCCAGCATTTT. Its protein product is CASSYTAGGNQPQHF.

The CDR3 is CATSGPQGLGNEQYF. CDR3 DNA sequence: TGTGCCACCAGCGGACCTCAGGGTCTGGGGAACGAGCAGTACTTC. This chain joins TRBV15 and TRBJ2-7; D perhaps matches TRBD1 (5 bases). Germline CDR1 reads LNHNV; CDR2 reads YYDKDF (reference sequence). Trimming took off 5 bases at V and 5 bases at J, with 19 bases between the two ends. The CDR3 runs 15 residues.

The CDR3: CASSQVANTEAFF. The CDR3 DNA follows: TGTGCCAGCAGCCAAGTGGCGAACACTGAAGCTTTCTTT. This chain uses TRBV14 with TRBJ1-1, with D hard to call. V lost 1 base and J 1 base, leaving 4 bases between the germline ends. The CDR3 contains 13 residues. Germline loops: CDR1 SGHDN, CDR2 FVKESK.

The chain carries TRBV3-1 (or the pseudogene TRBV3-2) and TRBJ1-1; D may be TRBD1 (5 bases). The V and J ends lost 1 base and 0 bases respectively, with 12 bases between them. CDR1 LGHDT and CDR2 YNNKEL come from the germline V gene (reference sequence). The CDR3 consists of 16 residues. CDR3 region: CASSQGQSRMNTEAFF. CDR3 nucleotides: TGTGCCAGCAGCCAAGGACAGTCAAGGATGAACACTGAAGCTTTCTTT.

CDR3 in amino acids: CAISEYQQGNSYEQYF. The CDR3 coding sequence is TGTGCCATCAGTGAGTATCAGCAGGGGAACTCCTACGAGCAGTACTTC. The chain employs TRBV10-3 and TRBJ2-7; D possibly corresponds to TRBD1 (6 bases). The CDR3 spans 16 residues. The V gene's germline CDR1 is ENHRY and CDR2 SYGVKD. The V and J ends lost 1 base and 0 bases respectively, with 13 bases between them.

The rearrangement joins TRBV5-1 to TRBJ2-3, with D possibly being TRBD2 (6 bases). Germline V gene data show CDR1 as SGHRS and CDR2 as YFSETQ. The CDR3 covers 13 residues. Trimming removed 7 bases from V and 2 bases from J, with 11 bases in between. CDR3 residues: CASAGHHTDTQYF. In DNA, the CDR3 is TGCGCCAGCGCGGGGCACCACACAGATACGCAGTATTTT.

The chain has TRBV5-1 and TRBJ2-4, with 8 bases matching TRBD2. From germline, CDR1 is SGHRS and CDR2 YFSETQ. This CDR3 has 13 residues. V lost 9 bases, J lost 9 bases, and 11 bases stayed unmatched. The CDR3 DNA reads TGCGCCACAGCGGGGGACTCCACCGGCATTCAGTACTTC. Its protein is CATAGDSTGIQYF.

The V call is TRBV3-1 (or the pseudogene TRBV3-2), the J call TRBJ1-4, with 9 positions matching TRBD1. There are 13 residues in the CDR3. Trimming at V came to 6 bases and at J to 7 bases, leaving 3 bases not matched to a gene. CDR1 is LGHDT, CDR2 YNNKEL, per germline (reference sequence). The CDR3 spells CASRDRGAEKLFF. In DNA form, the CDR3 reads TGTGCCAGCAGGGACAGGGGAGCTGAAAAACTGTTTTTT.

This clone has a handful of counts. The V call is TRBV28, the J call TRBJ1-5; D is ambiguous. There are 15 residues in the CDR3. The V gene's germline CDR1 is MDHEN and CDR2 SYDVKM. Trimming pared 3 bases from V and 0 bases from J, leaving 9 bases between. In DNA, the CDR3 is TGTGCCAGCAGTTTCCAACTAAGTAGCAATCAGCCCCAGCATTTT. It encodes CASSFQLSSNQPQHF.

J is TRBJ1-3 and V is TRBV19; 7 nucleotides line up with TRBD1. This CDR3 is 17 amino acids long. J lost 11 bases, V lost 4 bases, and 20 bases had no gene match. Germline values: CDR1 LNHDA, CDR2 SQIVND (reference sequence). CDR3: CASSTAYPGTAYSAIYF. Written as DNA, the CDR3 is TGTGCCAGTAGTACCGCCTACCCTGGGACAGCATATTCTGCCATATATTTT.

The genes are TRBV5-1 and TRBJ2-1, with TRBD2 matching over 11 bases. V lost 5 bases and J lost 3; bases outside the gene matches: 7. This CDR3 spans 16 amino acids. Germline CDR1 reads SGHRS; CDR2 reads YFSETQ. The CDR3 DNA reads TGCGCCAGCAGAGCGGGACTAGCGGATTTCTACAATGAGCAGTTCTTC. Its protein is CASRAGLADFYNEQFF.

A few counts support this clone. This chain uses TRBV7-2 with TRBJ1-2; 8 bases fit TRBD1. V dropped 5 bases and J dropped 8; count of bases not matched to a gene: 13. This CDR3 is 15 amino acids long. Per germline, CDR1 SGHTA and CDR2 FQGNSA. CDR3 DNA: TGTGCCAGCAGCCTCAGGACAGGGCAGGTGAGAGGCTACACCTTC. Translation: CASSLRTGQVRGYTF.

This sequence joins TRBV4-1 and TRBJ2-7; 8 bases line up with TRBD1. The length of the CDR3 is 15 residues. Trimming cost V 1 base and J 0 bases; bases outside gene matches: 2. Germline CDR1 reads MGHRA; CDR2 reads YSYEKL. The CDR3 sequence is CASSQGQGTSYEQYF. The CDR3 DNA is TGCGCCAGCAGCCAAGGACAGGGGACCTCCTACGAGCAGTACTTC.

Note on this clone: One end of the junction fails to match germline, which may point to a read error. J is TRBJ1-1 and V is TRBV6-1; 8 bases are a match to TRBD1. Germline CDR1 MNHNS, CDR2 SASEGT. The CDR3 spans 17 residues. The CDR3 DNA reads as TGTGCCAGCAGTCAAGCTTTCTCTGACAGGGGTGTTACTGAAGCTTTCTTT. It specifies CASSQAFSDRGVTEAFF.